In its sample, the clone carrying this TCR beta chain was seen once. The data were taken from a study of blood T cell repertoires in COVID-19. Under the authors' procedure: Amplifying reference gene primers gave estimates of nucleated cell counts. TCRdb keeps only in-frame clones here, not all; method: immunoSEQ multiplex PCR. The DNA was the basis for D and trimming; V, J and clone size are from that table. The sample carries roughly 140,000 clones, about 86% recorded once. This CDR3 is 14 amino acids long. V was clipped by 6 bases and J by 0 bases; unmatched bases: 5. Per the germline V gene, CDR1 is ENHRY and CDR2 is SYGVKD.

The receptor was derived from a human donor in a cohort sampled during active COVID-19. The chain is built from TRBV10-3 and TRBJ2-7; 7 bases agree with TRBD2. Sequencing was done on a sample of peripheral blood. CDR3 protein: CAISQRESSYEQYF. CDR3 coding DNA: TGTGCCATCAGCCAGCGGGAATCCTCCTACGAGCAGTACTTC.